Presented here are 25 T cell receptor beta chains from one specimen sequenced in a study of blood T cells in healthy people across ages. PCR was performed a second time for roughly 7 to 12 cycles using a sample-barcoded 5' primer and a J-beta primer mix. TCRdb reprocessed the 5' RACE reads via MiXCR and lists one record per CDR3 protein. This sample yields around 650,000 distinct CDR3 sequences, of which approximately 40% are seen a single time; around 30% belongs to the top ten. The sample consisted of blood. Receptors were obtained from an elderly man in good health.

This clonotype was counted between two and nine times. V gene TRBV7-9 combines with J gene TRBJ1-4; D call uncertain. The CDR3 extends over 11 amino acids. Germline V gene sequence: CDR1 SEHNR, CDR2 FQNEAQ (reference sequence). Trimming took off 4 bases at V and 8 bases at J, with 5 bases between the two ends. CDR3 coding DNA: TGTGCCAGCAGCTCTACCGAAAAACTGTTTTTT. Translated: CASSSTEKLFF.

The rearrangement links TRBV5-1 to TRBJ1-1, with D possibly being TRBD1 (5 bases). From germline, CDR1 is SGHRS and CDR2 YFSETQ. This CDR3 region has 16 residues. V was shortened by 0 bases and J by 0 bases, with 12 bases between the two germline ends. The CDR3 region is CASSLAPGRVNTEAFF. The DNA for the CDR3 is TGCGCCAGCAGCTTGGCCCCCGGCAGGGTGAACACTGAAGCTTTCTTT.

A note on this clonotype: Since a much larger clone is just one base distant, this may be a read error. V and J are TRBV29-1 and TRBJ2-7, with 11 bases lining up with TRBD1. V shed 6 bases and J 3 bases; nucleotides not matched to a gene: 1. The germline V gene encodes CDR1 SQVTM and CDR2 ANQGSEA. The CDR3 length is 12 residues. The DNA of the CDR3 is TGCAGCGTCGGGACAGGGGGCTACGAGCAGTACTTC. Its protein is CSVGTGGYEQYF.

The table lists this clonotype with a few counts. The gene calls are TRBV20-1 and TRBJ2-4; no definite D call. Gene TRBJ2-7 matches the end of the DNA better, so the J call may be wrong. This CDR3 has 13 amino acids. Germline V gives CDR1 DFQATT, CDR2 SNEGSKA (reference sequence). CDR3 sequence reads: CSAAFLGSDEQYF. CDR3 in DNA: TGCAGTGCTGCCTTTCTAGGTTCCGACGAGCAGTACTTC.

Comments on this clonotype: One junction end does not reproduce the germline sequence, and a read error may be involved. The chain combines TRBV6-2 or TRBV6-3 with TRBJ2-1; D uncertain. Per the germline V gene, CDR1 is MNHEY and CDR2 is SVGEGT. This CDR3 comprises 16 residues. CDR3 loop: CASSYSPVESYNEQFF. Written as DNA, the CDR3 is TGTGCCAGTAGTTACTCGCCTGTCGAGTCCTACAATGAGCAGTTCTTC.

The sample holds a few counts of this clonotype. The J gene is TRBJ2-3, the V gene TRBV3-1; 8 bases match TRBD1. Germline CDR1 reads LGHDT; CDR2 reads YNNKEL (reference sequence). CDR3 size: 16 residues. With 2 bases clipped from V and 6 bases from J, the junction kept 10 bases outside the gene matches. The CDR3 DNA is TGTGCCAGCAGCCAACAAATCAGGGGGCTAATGGATACGCAGTATTTT. This gives the protein CASSQQIRGLMDTQYF.

The chain recombines TRBV25-1 with TRBJ1-4; D gene ambiguous. There are 12 residues in the CDR3. The germline gives CDR1 MGHDK, CDR2 SYGVNS. V dropped 3 bases and J dropped 14 bases, with 13 bases sitting between them. The CDR3: CASSERGGRLFF. The CDR3 DNA follows: TGTGCCAGCAGTGAGCGAGGCGGCCGGCTGTTTTTT. Together with reference TRBV25-1 and TRBJ1-4, the CDR3 gives the full variable domain: EADIYQTPRYLVIGTGKKITLECSQTMGHDKMYWYQQDPGMELHLIHYSYGVNSTEKGDLSSESTVSRIRTEHFPLTLESARPSHTSQYLCASSERGGRLFFGSGTQLSVL.

In this sample, this clonotype turned up many times. This sequence joins TRBV5-1 and TRBJ1-1; D is undetermined. Germline assignment: CDR1 SGHRS and CDR2 YFSETQ. V lost 3 bases and J 0 bases, leaving 9 bases between the germline ends. The CDR3 is 14 residues long. Here the CDR3 reads CASSSPGMNTEAFF. CDR3 DNA sequence: TGCGCCAGCAGCTCCCCGGGGATGAACACTGAAGCTTTCTTT.

The chain links TRBV25-1 to TRBJ1-6, with a possible D match to TRBD1 (6 bases). Germline values: CDR1 MGHDK, CDR2 SYGVNS. This CDR3 is 17 amino acids long. V shed 3 bases and J shed 9 bases, with 21 bases lying between them. CDR3 DNA: TGTGCCAGCAGTGATTCAACCACAGGGCCCCGGATTTCACCCCTCCACTTT. This sequence encodes CASSDSTTGPRISPLHF.

About this clonotype: A read error is possible here, since a much larger clone lies one base away. The rearrangement uses TRBV29-1 and TRBJ2-5; D is possibly TRBD1 (8 bases). V was pared by 2 bases and J by 11 bases, with 24 bases between. This CDR3 region has 15 residues. Germline values: CDR1 SQVTM, CDR2 ANQGSEA. DNA of the CDR3: TGCAGCGTTGAAACGGGGGGTCAGGGGGCTTATGAGCAGTACTTC. This codes for CSVETGGQGAYEQYF.

The V call is TRBV2, the J call TRBJ1-2; tentative D call: TRBD1 (6 bases). The V end was cut by 4 bases, the J end by 0 bases, with 12 bases between. CDR3 length: 15 residues. Germline values: CDR1 SNHLY, CDR2 FYNNEI. CDR3 sequence (DNA): TGTGCCAGCAGTGCTTTCCAGGGGACTAACTATGGCTACACCTTC. Amino acid sequence: CASSAFQGTNYGYTF. Looking up the rest from reference TRBV2 and TRBJ1-2 gives the full variable domain: EPEVTQTPSHQVTQMGQEVILRCVPISNHLYFYWYRQILGQKVEFLVSFYNNEISEKSEIFDDQFSVERPDGSNFTLKIRSTKLEDSAMYFCASSAFQGTNYGYTFGSGTRLTVV.

V is TRBV5-1 and J is TRBJ2-5, with 10 bases lining up with TRBD2. The CDR3 spans 14 residues. Trimming took 7 bases from V and 1 from J; bases not matched to a gene: 4. Germline values: CDR1 SGHRS, CDR2 YFSETQ. This CDR3 reads CASQSSGGQETQYF. DNA for the CDR3: TGCGCCAGCCAGTCTAGCGGGGGCCAAGAGACCCAGTACTTC.

This clonotype was seen repeatedly, ten times or more. This chain uses TRBV6-2 or TRBV6-3 with TRBJ2-3; D gene unclear. With 0 bases removed from V and 3 bases from J, the gap between germline ends came to 7 bases. The CDR3 has 14 amino acids. CDR1 MNHEY and CDR2 SVGEGT come from the germline V gene. The CDR3 here is CASSYSSRTDTQYF. The CDR3, as DNA: TGTGCCAGCAGTTACTCTTCCAGGACAGATACGCAGTATTTT.

This clonotype appeared a few times. The chain recombines TRBV29-1 with TRBJ2-3, with TRBD2 matching over 9 bases. In germline, CDR1 is SQVTM, CDR2 ANQGSEA. V lost 8 bases, J lost 0 bases, and 6 bases stayed unmatched. CDR3 length: 14 amino acids. The CDR3 loop is CSMRRGGSTDTQYF. CDR3 bases: TGCAGCATGAGGCGGGGGGGCAGCACAGATACGCAGTATTTT.

The chain couples TRBV27 to TRBJ2-1; TRBD2 aligns across 16 bases. Germline V lookup: CDR1 MNHEY, CDR2 SMNVEV (reference sequence). With 3 bases clipped from V and 4 bases from J, the junction kept 6 bases outside the gene matches. CDR3 length: 18 residues. This CDR3 is CASSFLGLAGGSYNEQFF. CDR3 DNA: TGTGCCAGCAGTTTCCTGGGACTAGCGGGAGGGTCATACAATGAGCAGTTCTTC.

This clonotype was recorded a few times. J is TRBJ1-5 and V is TRBV6-2 or TRBV6-3; D is undetermined. The CDR3 covers 14 residues. The germline V gene has CDR1 MNHEY and CDR2 SVGEGT. Trimming removed 0 bases at V and 4 bases at J, with 7 bases between. The CDR3 nucleotides are TGTGCCAGCAGTTACTCGGGCCCTAATCAGCCCCAGCATTTT. This encodes CASSYSGPNQPQHF.

The chain is built from TRBV7-2 and TRBJ2-1, with 14 bases fitting TRBD2. The CDR3 has 15 residues. After removal of 5 bases from V and 8 bases from J, the junction contained 5 bases not matched to a gene. CDR1 and CDR2 from the germline V gene are SGHTA and FQGNSA. The CDR3 sequence: CASSPGTSGSDEQFF. Here the CDR3 DNA reads TGTGCCAGCAGCCCCGGGACTAGCGGGAGCGATGAGCAGTTCTTC.

The V and J genes are TRBV14 and TRBJ2-5, with TRBD1 matching over 7 bases. The V gene's germline CDR1 is SGHDN and CDR2 FVKESK. The CDR3 sequence is 15 residues long. V dropped 2 bases and J dropped 5; count of bases not matched to a gene: 8. The CDR3 is CASSQIGQAAETQYF. DNA of the CDR3: TGTGCCAGCAGCCAAATCGGACAGGCGGCGGAGACCCAGTACTTC. The complete variable domain, with remaining parts taken from reference TRBV14 and TRBJ2-5, reads EAGVTQFPSHSVIEKGQTVTLRCDPISGHDNLYWYRRVMGKEIKFLLHFVKESKQDESGMPNNRFLAERTGGTYSTLKVQPAELEDSGVYFCASSQIGQAAETQYFGPGTRLLVL.

Details on this clonotype: Possible read error: a much larger clone is one base away. V usage is TRBV29-1 and J usage is TRBJ2-5; 9 bases agree with TRBD1. The germline CDR1 and CDR2 sequences are SQVTM and ANQGSEA. The CDR3 covers 15 residues. The CDR3, as DNA: TGCAGCGTTGGGGGAGGACAGGGGTGGCGAGAGGCCCAGTACTTC. Translated: CSVGGGQGWREAQYF. Full variable domain (missing parts from reference TRBV29-1 and TRBJ2-5): SAVISQKPSRDICQRGTSLTIQCQVDSQVTMMFWYRQQPGQSLTLIATANQGSEATYESGFVIDKFPISRPNLTFSTLTVSNMSPEDSSIYLCSVGGGQGWREAQYFGPGTRLLVL.

The chain couples TRBV20-1 to TRBJ2-1; 9 bases fit TRBD2. The length of the CDR3 is 15 residues. With V trimmed by 3 bases and J by 1 base, 4 bases remained unmatched. Germline V lookup: CDR1 DFQATT, CDR2 SNEGSKA (reference sequence). CDR3 loop: CSASQSGRSYNEQFF. In DNA form, the CDR3 reads TGCAGTGCTAGTCAGAGCGGGAGGTCCTACAATGAGCAGTTCTTC.

Comment on this clonotype: This could be a read error, since a much larger clone is one nucleotide away. The chain couples TRBV6-5 to TRBJ2-7, with TRBD1 identical over 7 bases. The CDR3 extends over 15 amino acids. Trimming cost V 2 bases and J 7 bases; bases outside gene matches: 11. Germline CDR1 is MNHEY and CDR2 is SVGAGI. In DNA, the CDR3 is TGTGCCAGCAGTTACAACGCAGGGGGACGAAATGAGCAGTACTTC. Translated: CASSYNAGGRNEQYF.

The chain employs TRBV7-2 and TRBJ1-2; the D gene is possibly TRBD1 (6 bases). The CDR3 consists of 14 residues. Trimming shortened V by 1 base and J by 2 bases, and 8 bases separated the two germline ends. The germline CDR1 and CDR2 sequences are SGHTA and FQGNSA. In DNA, the CDR3 is TGTGCCAGCAGCTTAGTTACAGGGAACTATGGCTACACCTTC. Translation gives CASSLVTGNYGYTF.

The chain joins TRBV9 to TRBJ2-2; D gene ambiguous. Per germline, CDR1 SGDLS and CDR2 YYNGEE. The CDR3 totals 13 residues. The ends were cut back, 0 bases at V and 5 bases at J, with 5 bases in the middle. The CDR3 sequence is CASSVVGTGELFF. CDR3 nucleotide sequence: TGTGCCAGCAGCGTAGTTGGAACCGGGGAGCTGTTTTTT.

V is TRBV6-2 or TRBV6-3 and J is TRBJ2-3; D perhaps matches TRBD1 (6 bases). Germline V gene sequence: CDR1 MNHEY, CDR2 SVGEGT. The CDR3 covers 16 residues. Trimming left V 6 bases short and J 1 base short, with 17 bases between. CDR3 sequence: CASSSRTARGTDTQYF. The CDR3 DNA is TGTGCCAGCAGCTCCCGGACAGCTCGGGGCACAGATACGCAGTATTTT.

At least ten counts were recorded for this clonotype. The chain combines TRBV7-2 with TRBJ2-1; D uncertain. Germline V gene lookup returns CDR1 SGHTA and CDR2 FQGNSA. The CDR3 is 12 residues long. The ends were cut back, 1 base at V and 7 bases at J, with 5 bases in the middle. The CDR3, as DNA: TGTGCCAGCAGCTTAGGAGTGAATGAGCAGTTCTTC. Translation gives CASSLGVNEQFF.